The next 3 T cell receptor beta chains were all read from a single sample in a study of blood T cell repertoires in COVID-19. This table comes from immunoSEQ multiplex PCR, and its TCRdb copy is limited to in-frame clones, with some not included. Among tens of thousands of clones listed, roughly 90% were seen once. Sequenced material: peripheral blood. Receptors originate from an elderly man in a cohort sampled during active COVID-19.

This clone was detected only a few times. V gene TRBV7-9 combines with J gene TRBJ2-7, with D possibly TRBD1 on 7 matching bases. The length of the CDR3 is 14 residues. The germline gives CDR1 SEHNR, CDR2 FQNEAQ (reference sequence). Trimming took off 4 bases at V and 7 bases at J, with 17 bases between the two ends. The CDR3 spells CASSSRQGGGEQYV. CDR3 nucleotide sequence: TGTGCCAGCAGCTCCAGACAGGGAGGAGGTGAGCAGTACGTC.

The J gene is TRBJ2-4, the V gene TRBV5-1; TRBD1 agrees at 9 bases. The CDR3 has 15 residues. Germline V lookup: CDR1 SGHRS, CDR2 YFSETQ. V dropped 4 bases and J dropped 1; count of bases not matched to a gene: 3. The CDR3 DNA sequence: TGCGCCAGCAGCACCGGACAGGGGGCCAAAAACATTCAGTACTTC. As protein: CASSTGQGAKNIQYF.

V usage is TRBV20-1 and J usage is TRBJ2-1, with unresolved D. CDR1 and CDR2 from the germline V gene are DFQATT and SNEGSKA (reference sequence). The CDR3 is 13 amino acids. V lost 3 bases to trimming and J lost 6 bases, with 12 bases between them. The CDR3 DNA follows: TGCAGTGCTAGTGGCGAGTTTCCCAATGAGCAGTTCTTC. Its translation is CSASGEFPNEQFF.